Each of the 27 T cell receptor beta chains below was sequenced from the same sample in a study of T cells in tuberculosis (dated by TCRdb to the late 2010s). Thawed, overnight-rested PBMC were stained with GMM-loaded CD1B tetramer, a Live/Dead dye and anti-CD3, then sorted on a FACS Aria II. CD1B tetramers were loaded with C32 glucose monomycolate purified from Rhodococcus equi. Library preparation used the immunoSEQ multiplex PCR assay. The source is immuneACCESS, and TCRdb retained only in-frame sequences with V and J called. Part of the clones is not carried over; for the studies checked, unresolved V genes explain less than half of this, and the remainder is unexplained. The sample has around 60,000 clones on record, under 90% of them singletons. The ten largest account for around 13% of the sample. The specimen was CD1b-GMM tetramer-negative cells sorted from PBMCs. The cell subset or site label, as the study defines it: T cells not binding CD1B-GMM tetramer, sorted from same donor. The receptors shown here come from an adult woman with latent tuberculosis.

The gene calls are TRBV28 and TRBJ2-7; no reliable D call. Between the trimmed V and J ends, which lost 4 bases and 7 bases, there was a span of 8 bases. The CDR3 covers 11 residues. From germline, CDR1 is MDHEN and CDR2 SYDVKM. In DNA, the CDR3 is TGTGCCAGCAGTTCCAGGCTAGAGCAGTACTTC. Its translation: CASSSRLEQYF.

This chain links TRBV7-9 with TRBJ2-3, with 11 bases matching TRBD2. V dropped 1 base and J dropped 5; count of bases not matched to a gene: 5. The CDR3 has 16 residues. CDR1 and CDR2 (germline): SEHNR, FQNEAQ (reference sequence). CDR3 DNA: TGTGCCAGCAGCTTAGAACTAGCGGGAGCGAAAGATACGCAGTATTTT. It specifies CASSLELAGAKDTQYF.

The genes are TRBV5-8 and TRBJ1-1, with 9 positions matching TRBD1. V shed 4 bases, J shed 5 bases, and the junction held 12 bases outside the gene matches. Per the germline V gene, CDR1 is SGHTS and CDR2 is YDEGEE. This CDR3 comprises 16 residues. The CDR3 DNA is TGTGCCAGCAGCCGTCCAACAGGGGGCAGGGGAACTGAAGCTTTCTTT. This encodes CASSRPTGGRGTEAFF.

The V gene is TRBV6-1, the J gene TRBJ1-5; D gene unclear. The germline V and J ends were trimmed by 3 bases and 4 bases, with 13 bases remaining between them. The germline V gene has CDR1 MNHNS and CDR2 SASEGT. This CDR3 is 15 amino acids long. The CDR3 DNA reads TGTGCCAGCAGTGACGAGGGAATTTGGAATCAGCCCCAGCATTTT. Its protein product is CASSDEGIWNQPQHF.

The count of this clone is one. The chain combines TRBV18 with TRBJ1-5, with TRBD1 matching 7 bases. Germline CDR1 reads KGHSH; CDR2 reads LQKENI. The ends lost 4 bases at V and 2 bases at J; junction bases unmatched: 5. CDR3 length equals 15 residues. The CDR3 loop is CASSQTGKGNQPQHF. In DNA form, the CDR3 reads TGTGCCAGCTCACAGACAGGGAAGGGCAATCAGCCCCAGCATTTT.

V gene TRBV11-2 combines with J gene TRBJ1-6, with 10 nucleotides matching TRBD1. This CDR3 comprises 18 residues. The V and J ends lost 5 bases and 9 bases, in that order; junction bases with no gene match: 16. Per the germline V gene, CDR1 is SGHAT and CDR2 is FQNNGV. The CDR3 coding sequence is TGTGCCAGCAGCAACAGGGGATACCCGGGACAGGGGCGTTCACCCCTCCACTTT. It specifies CASSNRGYPGQGRSPLHF.

The genes are TRBV18 and TRBJ1-2; tentative D call: TRBD1 (6 bases). The CDR3 has 16 residues. Per the germline V gene, CDR1 is KGHSH and CDR2 is LQKENI. Trimming took 3 bases from V and 4 from J, leaving 18 bases between them. The CDR3 is CASSPLQGTDFYGYTF. The CDR3 nucleotides are TGTGCCAGCTCACCTCTCCAGGGGACGGACTTCTATGGCTACACCTTC.

The V and J genes are TRBV18 and TRBJ2-7; 7 nucleotides match TRBD1. After removal of 6 bases from V and 0 bases from J, the junction contained 5 bases not matched to a gene. The CDR3 is 14 amino acids. CDR1 and CDR2 (germline): KGHSH, LQKENI. CDR3 bases: TGTGCCAGCTCTTCCGGGACAGCCTCCTACGAGCAGTACTTC. Its translation is CASSSGTASYEQYF.

This chain joins TRBV2 and TRBJ2-7, with a tentative D call TRBD2 (5 bases). Germline CDR1 is SNHLY and CDR2 is FYNNEI. The CDR3 length is 13 residues. Trimming stripped 9 bases from V and 5 bases from J, with 17 bases between. In DNA form, the CDR3 reads TGTGCCAGTCGTACGGGGTCGAGAGACGAGCAGTACTTC. Its protein is CASRTGSRDEQYF.

The J gene is TRBJ1-3, the V gene TRBV6-1; the D is unclear. Trimming cost V 6 bases and J 0 bases, with 9 bases left between them. The CDR3 is 14 amino acids. Germline V CDR1 and CDR2: MNHNS, SASEGT. The CDR3 DNA reads TGTGCCAGCAGCGCCAGCGACTCTGGAAACACCATATATTTT. This sequence encodes CASSASDSGNTIYF.

The chain employs TRBV6-1 and TRBJ2-3; D not certain. The germline V gene encodes CDR1 MNHNS and CDR2 SASEGT. The CDR3 is 12 amino acids. The ends were cut back, 4 bases at V and 2 bases at J, with 4 bases in the middle. The CDR3 nucleotides read TGTGCCAGCAGTGTCCTCACAGATACGCAGTATTTT. It translates to CASSVLTDTQYF.

The V gene is TRBV6-5, the J gene TRBJ2-5; D perhaps matches TRBD2 (5 bases). The last part of the DNA fits TRBJ2-7 better; the J call may be wrong. Germline V CDR1 and CDR2: MNHEY, SVGAGI. The CDR3 totals 15 residues. The CDR3 DNA sequence: TGTGCCAGCAGTCACACCGGGGTTGGATCCTACGAGCAGTACTTC. Translated, it gives CASSHTGVGSYEQYF.

The V call is TRBV19, the J call TRBJ1-4; D is perhaps TRBD1 (6 bases). Trimming removed 5 bases at V and 8 bases at J, with 18 bases between. The CDR3 has 15 amino acids. From germline, CDR1 is LNHDA and CDR2 SQIVND (reference sequence). The CDR3 here is CASSSRDIFFEKLFF. CDR3 DNA: TGTGCCAGTAGTTCCCGGGACATTTTCTTCGAAAAACTGTTTTTT.

This clone showed up just a few times. V usage is TRBV2 and J usage is TRBJ2-5; 11 bases are shared with TRBD2. The ends lost 6 bases at V and 5 bases at J; junction bases unmatched: 5. Germline V gene data show CDR1 as SNHLY and CDR2 as FYNNEI. The CDR3 contains 14 residues. The CDR3: CASSPRLAGETQYF. The CDR3 DNA reads as TGTGCCAGCAGCCCAAGACTAGCGGGGGAGACCCAGTACTTC.

The CDR3, as DNA: TGTGCCAGTAGTAGCCCACAGAGAACTAACTATGGCTACACCTTC. It translates to CASSSPQRTNYGYTF. The chain has TRBV19 and TRBJ1-2; D not certain. The V gene's germline CDR1 is LNHDA and CDR2 SQIVND (reference sequence). The CDR3 totals 15 residues. V lost 4 bases and J 0 bases, leaving 12 bases between the germline ends.

V and J are TRBV27 and TRBJ1-1, with unresolved D. V dropped 2 bases and J dropped 3 bases, with 10 bases sitting between them. Germline V gene lookup returns CDR1 MNHEY and CDR2 SMNVEV (reference sequence). The CDR3 spans 14 residues. CDR3 loop: CASSLIGMDTEAFF. The CDR3 nucleotides read TGTGCCAGCAGTTTAATCGGGATGGACACTGAAGCTTTCTTT.

CDR3 nucleotides: TGTGCCAGCAGCGACCGGGACAGGGGACATGGCTACACCTTC. Translating gives CASSDRDRGHGYTF. This rearrangement joins TRBV5-4 to TRBJ1-2; 10 positions match TRBD1. This CDR3 is built from 14 residues. Trimming at V came to 4 bases and at J to 6 bases, leaving 6 bases not matched to a gene. Germline V gene data show CDR1 as SGHNT and CDR2 as YYREEE (reference sequence).

The V and J genes are TRBV28 and TRBJ1-4; D perhaps matches TRBD1 (5 bases). The germline V gene encodes CDR1 MDHEN and CDR2 SYDVKM. V lost 6 bases and J lost 5, with 16 bases in between. The CDR3 length is 15 residues. In DNA, the CDR3 is TGTGCCAGCAGCCCAGGGTACGGCAGGAATGAAAAACTGTTTTTT. It codes for CASSPGYGRNEKLFF.

In regard to this clone: Other DNA sequences in this specimen translate into the identical CDR3. The chain links TRBV5-6 to TRBJ2-5; 7 bases map to TRBD1. Germline V lookup: CDR1 SGHDT, CDR2 YYEEEE. The CDR3 runs 17 residues. Trimming cost V 0 bases and J 1 base; bases outside gene matches: 9. CDR3 in amino acids: CASSLAGAGGPQETQYF. CDR3 nucleotide sequence: TGTGCCAGCAGCTTGGCCGGCGCAGGGGGTCCCCAAGAGACCCAGTACTTC.

The CDR3 DNA sequence: TGTGCCAGTAGAGGGGGACTAGCGGGGTCCTACGAGCAGTACTTC. Amino acids: CASRGGLAGSYEQYF. The chain employs TRBV19 and TRBJ2-7, with 13 bases aligning to TRBD2. The CDR3 has 15 amino acids. J was trimmed by 1 base and V by 6 bases; bases with no gene match: 3. Germline CDR1 is LNHDA and CDR2 is SQIVND (reference sequence).

CDR3 sequence (DNA): TGTGCCAGCAGCGTAACTCAAGAGCAGTACTTC. Translating gives CASSVTQEQYF. The chain uses TRBV11-2 and TRBJ2-7, with D unresolved. With 5 bases removed from V and 7 bases from J, the gap between germline ends came to 9 bases. The CDR3 runs to 11 residues. Looked up from germline, CDR1 is SGHAT and CDR2 is FQNNGV.

This chain joins TRBV11-3 and TRBJ2-2; D unclear. Trimming left V 5 bases short and J 1 base short, with 5 bases between. The CDR3 has 13 residues. CDR1 SGHNT and CDR2 YENEEA come from the germline V gene. CDR3 nucleotides: TGTGCCAGCAGCCGACAGAACACCGGGGAGCTGTTTTTT. This translates into CASSRQNTGELFF.

This clone was counted a few times. The chain employs TRBV4-2 and TRBJ1-2; a weak D match, TRBD1 (6 bases). CDR3 length: 15 residues. Trimming removed 1 base from V and 3 bases from J, with 12 bases in between. Germline loops: CDR1 LGHNA, CDR2 YNFKEQ. The DNA of the CDR3 is TGTGCCAGCAGCCAAGGGGGGGGCGATCACTATGGCTACACCTTC. The encoded protein is CASSQGGGDHYGYTF.

The gene calls are TRBV6-1 and TRBJ2-5; 8 positions match TRBD2. The J call may not be correct, given that the DNA end is closer to TRBJ2-7. CDR1 is MNHNS, CDR2 SASEGT, per germline. This CDR3 has 17 residues. CDR3 DNA: TGTGCCAGCAGTGAAGGGTGGCCGCGGGGGGTAACCTACGAGCAGTACTTC. As protein: CASSEGWPRGVTYEQYF.

The chain recombines TRBV13 with TRBJ2-1; D is possibly TRBD1 (6 bases). This CDR3 is built from 19 residues. The germline CDR1 and CDR2 sequences are PRHDT and FYEKMQ (reference sequence). The V end lost 4 bases, the J end lost 2 bases, and 24 bases lay between the germline ends. CDR3 bases: TGTGCCAGCAGCTCACCTACAGGGACCCCCACATCCCCCTACAATGAGCAGTTCTTC. It is translated as CASSSPTGTPTSPYNEQFF. Full variable domain (rest looked up from reference TRBV13 and TRBJ2-1): AAGVIQSPRHLIKEKRETATLKCYPIPRHDTVYWYQQGPGQDPQFLISFYEKMQSDKGSIPDRFSAQQFSDYHSELNMSSLELGDSALYFCASSSPTGTPTSPYNEQFFGPGTRLTVL.

In nucleotides, the CDR3 is TGCGCCAGCAGCTGGGGGGTGGGAAATCAGCCCCAGCATTTT. Its protein product is CASSWGVGNQPQHF. This chain connects TRBV5-1 to TRBJ1-5, with D perhaps TRBD1 (5 bases). Germline V CDR1 and CDR2: SGHRS, YFSETQ. V was trimmed by 3 bases and J by 4 bases, leaving 11 bases between them. The CDR3 runs to 14 residues.

In the case of this clone: The sample holds other DNA sequences that translate to the same CDR3. CDR3 in DNA: TGTGCCACCAGCAGAGTCGGTTTCTCCTATAATTCACCCCTCCACTTT. It specifies CATSRVGFSYNSPLHF. The V gene is TRBV15, the J gene TRBJ1-6; D is unresolved. CDR1 and CDR2 from the germline V gene are LNHNV and YYDKDF (reference sequence). V was cut by 1 base and J by 0 bases, with 7 bases left in between. This CDR3 has 16 residues.